A single sample is the source of the 21 T cell receptor beta chains below, sequenced in a study of T cell responses to AZD1222 COVID-19 vaccine. Sequenced by immunoSEQ multiplex PCR; TCRdb stores in-frame clones only, minus some. The sample lists about 100,000 clones, roughly nine tenths occurring once. Here the sequenced sample was peripheral blood, taken 28 days after the second AZD1222 dose. These receptors all come from an adult who received the AZD1222 COVID-19 vaccine.

The chain uses TRBV2 and TRBJ2-7; D remains unclear. The CDR3 consists of 14 residues. Per germline, CDR1 SNHLY and CDR2 FYNNEI. V was pared by 7 bases and J by 1 base, with 14 bases between. This chain's CDR3 is CASKIPIPSYEQYF. DNA of the CDR3: TGTGCCAGCAAAATCCCTATACCGTCCTACGAGCAGTACTTC.

The chain uses TRBV30 and TRBJ2-1; 9 bases match TRBD1. The V gene end was trimmed by 0 bases and the J gene end by 5 bases; junction bases not matched to a gene: 5. CDR1 is GTSNPN and CDR2 is SVGIG in the germline V gene (reference sequence). The CDR3 is 15 residues long. This CDR3 is CAWSVNRGQHNEQFF. In DNA form, the CDR3 reads TGTGCCTGGAGTGTAAACAGGGGGCAACACAATGAGCAGTTCTTC.

V gene TRBV3-1 (or the pseudogene TRBV3-2) combines with J gene TRBJ1-1; possible D gene TRBD1, 5 bases. Germline V lookup: CDR1 LGHDT, CDR2 YNNKEL (reference sequence). With 3 bases removed from V and 1 base from J, the gap between germline ends came to 18 bases. This CDR3 has 17 amino acids. The CDR3 DNA is TGTGCCAGCAGCCACTGGAAGACTAGGACACCGAACACTGAAGCTTTCTTT. It codes for CASSHWKTRTPNTEAFF.

CDR3 in amino acids: CASSIAGTGALYEQYF. The CDR3 DNA reads TGTGCCAGTAGTATCGCCGGGACAGGGGCGTTATACGAGCAGTACTTC. V is TRBV19 and J is TRBJ2-7, with 10 bases identical to TRBD1. Germline V lookup: CDR1 LNHDA, CDR2 SQIVND (reference sequence). Trimming took 3 bases from V and 4 from J; bases not matched to a gene: 9. CDR3 length equals 16 residues.

The rearrangement links TRBV7-3 to TRBJ2-1; 11 nucleotides align to TRBD2. Trimming took 3 bases from V and 2 from J; bases not matched to a gene: 0. CDR3 size: 15 residues. Per germline, CDR1 SGHTA and CDR2 FQGTGA. In DNA, the CDR3 is TGTGCCAGCAGCTTTAGCGGGAGGGCCTACAATGAGCAGTTCTTC. Translating gives CASSFSGRAYNEQFF.

CDR3 region: CASSLWAGRSGNTIYF. The CDR3 region has the DNA TGTGCCAGCAGCTTATGGGCAGGCCGCTCTGGAAACACCATATATTTT. The chain is built from TRBV11-3 and TRBJ1-3; D gene ambiguous. Trimming removed 2 bases from V and 0 bases from J, with 11 bases in between. The CDR3 has 16 amino acids. CDR1 and CDR2 (germline): SGHNT, YENEEA.

The J gene is TRBJ1-2, the V gene TRBV14; D gene unclear. Germline values: CDR1 SGHDN, CDR2 FVKESK. The CDR3 contains 14 residues. V shed 4 bases and J shed 4 bases, with 13 bases lying between them. CDR3 loop: CASSRELGGYGYTF. The CDR3, as DNA: TGTGCCAGCAGCCGGGAATTGGGTGGCTATGGCTACACCTTC. The full variable domain, completed using reference TRBV14 and TRBJ1-2, is EAGVTQFPSHSVIEKGQTVTLRCDPISGHDNLYWYRRVMGKEIKFLLHFVKESKQDESGMPNNRFLAERTGGTYSTLKVQPAELEDSGVYFCASSRELGGYGYTFGSGTRLTVV.

The V gene is TRBV6-6, the J gene TRBJ1-1; no clear D gene. Germline CDR1 reads MNHNY; CDR2 reads SVGAGI (reference sequence). V was pared by 5 bases and J by 0 bases, with 19 bases between. This CDR3 is built from 17 residues. The CDR3: CASSGSTGRYMNTEAFF. The CDR3 nucleotides are TGTGCCAGCAGTGGATCCACCGGCCGATACATGAACACTGAAGCTTTCTTT.

The chain combines TRBV2 with TRBJ2-7; 7 bases fit TRBD1. The junction had 7 bases not matched to a gene; V was cut back by 3 bases and J by 5 bases. Germline-derived CDR1 and CDR2 are SNHLY and FYNNEI. The CDR3 is made up of 14 amino acids. The CDR3 loop is CASSEVIGGNEQYF. As DNA, the CDR3 is TGTGCCAGCAGTGAGGTTATAGGGGGCAACGAGCAGTACTTC.

The chain couples TRBV7-3 to TRBJ2-7; tentatively, D is TRBD1 (7 bases). Trimming took 1 base from V and 3 from J, leaving 13 bases between them. The length of the CDR3 is 15 residues. The germline gives CDR1 SGHTA, CDR2 FQGTGA. In DNA, the CDR3 is TGTGCCAGCAGCTTAAGAGGAGGGGGCAACTACGAGCAGTACTTC. This translates into CASSLRGGGNYEQYF.

The chain combines TRBV6-5 with TRBJ1-4; tentatively, D is TRBD1 (6 bases). This CDR3 is 14 amino acids long. Between the trimmed V and J ends, which lost 6 bases and 8 bases, there was a span of 16 bases. Germline lookup yields CDR1 MNHEY and CDR2 SVGAGI. CDR3 residues: CASREPTGLEKLFF. DNA for the CDR3: TGTGCCAGCAGGGAGCCGACAGGACTAGAAAAACTGTTTTTT.

The CDR3 nucleotides read TGCGCCAGCAGCCCCGCGGGGTCAGGTTACAATGAGCAGTTCTTC. Protein sequence: CASSPAGSGYNEQFF. This chain connects TRBV5-1 to TRBJ2-1; a weak D match, TRBD2 (6 bases). Trimming took off 4 bases at V and 4 bases at J, with 15 bases between the two ends. This CDR3 contains 15 residues. Germline lookup yields CDR1 SGHRS and CDR2 YFSETQ.

The rearrangement joins TRBV19 to TRBJ2-3; D not certain. Trimming pared 3 bases from V and 1 base from J, leaving 8 bases between. This CDR3 is 14 amino acids long. Germline CDR1 is LNHDA and CDR2 is SQIVND (reference sequence). For the CDR3, the DNA is TGTGCCAGTAGTATGGCGCGCGGCACAGATACGCAGTATTTT. Translated, it gives CASSMARGTDTQYF. Based on the CDR3 plus reference TRBV19 and TRBJ2-3, the full variable domain is DGGITQSPKYLFRKEGQNVTLSCEQNLNHDAMYWYRQDPGQGLRLIYYSQIVNDFQKGDIAEGYSVSREKKESFPLTVTSAQKNPTAFYLCASSMARGTDTQYFGPGTRLTVL.

This rearrangement joins TRBV19 to TRBJ1-5, with TRBD1 identical over 7 bases. The CDR3 consists of 14 residues. Trimming took 5 bases from V and 2 from J; bases not matched to a gene: 3. Germline assignment: CDR1 LNHDA and CDR2 SQIVND (reference sequence). DNA for the CDR3: TGTGCCAGTAGTGACAGGGTTGGCAATCAGCCCCAGCATTTT. This codes for CASSDRVGNQPQHF. The complete variable domain, with remaining parts taken from reference TRBV19 and TRBJ1-5, reads DGGITQSPKYLFRKEGQNVTLSCEQNLNHDAMYWYRQDPGQGLRLIYYSQIVNDFQKGDIAEGYSVSREKKESFPLTVTSAQKNPTAFYLCASSDRVGNQPQHFGDGTRLSIL.

This chain links TRBV12-3 or TRBV12-4 with TRBJ1-1; D is uncertain. This CDR3 spans 13 amino acids. The V end was cut by 6 bases, the J end by 4 bases, with 12 bases between. The CDR3 DNA is TGTGCCAGCAGCTCATCACCGGCCACTGAAGCTTTCTTT. Translated: CASSSSPATEAFF.

The rearrangement links TRBV30 to TRBJ1-3; D unclear. Trimming took off 4 bases at V and 0 bases at J, with 7 bases between the two ends. CDR3 length: 13 residues. Germline loops: CDR1 GTSNPN, CDR2 SVGIG (reference sequence). CDR3 loop: CAWKLSSGNTIYF. The DNA for the CDR3 is TGTGCCTGGAAATTGAGCTCTGGAAACACCATATATTTT.

The rearrangement uses TRBV6-6 and TRBJ2-4; D may be TRBD2 (5 bases). Trimming pared 7 bases from V and 8 bases from J, leaving 9 bases between. This CDR3 is 11 amino acids long. Germline CDR1 is MNHNY and CDR2 is SVGAGI (reference sequence). The CDR3, as DNA: TGTGCCAGCACCCCCGGGGACATTCAGTACTTC. Amino acid sequence: CASTPGDIQYF.

The rearrangement uses TRBV6-5 and TRBJ2-7; 7 positions agree with TRBD1. From germline, CDR1 is MNHEY and CDR2 SVGAGI. The CDR3 has 14 amino acids. The trim removed 6 bases at V and 3 bases at J, leaving 8 bases unmatched. The CDR3, as DNA: TGTGCCAGCAGCCTCCGGGACAGATACTACGAGCAGTACTTC. Its translation is CASSLRDRYYEQYF.

The V gene is TRBV28, the J gene TRBJ2-7; a weak D match, TRBD1 (5 bases). The germline CDR1 and CDR2 sequences are MDHEN and SYDVKM. Trimming left V 6 bases short and J 5 bases short, with 17 bases between. This CDR3 has 14 residues. The CDR3 nucleotides read TGTGCCAGCAGCAGGAGCAGGGTTACCGACGAGCAGTACTTC. Amino acid sequence: CASSRSRVTDEQYF.

In regard to this clone: Other DNA sequences from this sample encode an identical CDR3 as well. For the CDR3, the DNA is TGTGCCAGTAGTATGGACAGGGGAGATACGCAGTATTTT. This sequence encodes CASSMDRGDTQYF. This sequence joins TRBV19 and TRBJ2-3, with 9 nucleotides matching TRBD1. The CDR3 is 13 residues long. Germline V lookup: CDR1 LNHDA, CDR2 SQIVND (reference sequence). The J segment lost 5 bases and the V segment lost 3 bases, leaving 0 bases of the junction unmatched.

The J gene is TRBJ1-4, the V gene TRBV5-1; 9 bases match TRBD1. Germline values: CDR1 SGHRS, CDR2 YFSETQ. Germline trimming cut 3 bases from V and 7 bases from J; bases unmatched to any gene: 4. This CDR3 region has 14 residues. The CDR3 loop is CASSSQGALEKLFF. In nucleotides, the CDR3 is TGCGCCAGCAGCTCACAGGGGGCTCTTGAAAAACTGTTTTTT.